This T cell receptor beta chain emerged from a study of blood T cells in healthy people across ages. PCR was performed a second time for 7 to 11 cycles using a sample-barcoded 5' primer and a J-beta primer mix. A tag from a template-switch adaptor with 12 random nucleotides marked each cDNA molecule. TCRdb re-derived calls from the 5' RACE reads in MiXCR, one entry per CDR3 protein. Among roughly 2 million distinct CDR3 sequences, roughly 52% were seen once, and the ten largest hold less than 2.5%. The CDR3 length is 13 residues. The junction had 5 bases not matched to a gene; V was cut back by 6 bases and J by 3 bases. Per the germline V gene, CDR1 is SQVTM and CDR2 is ANQGSEA. This clonotype appeared a few times.

The chain uses TRBV29-1 and TRBJ2-1; 7 bases map to TRBD1. This receptor was taken from a middle-aged woman in good health. Material: blood. CDR3 coding DNA: TGCAGCGTAGCCCGGGACAGCTACAATGAGCAGTTCTTC. It is translated as CSVARDSYNEQFF.